These 30 T cell receptor beta chains originate from one sample sequenced in a study of blood T cell repertoires in COVID-19. Clones were sequenced by immunoSEQ multiplex PCR, and TCRdb holds only the in-frame ones, with some missing. The repertoire holds approximately 11,000 clones, with 70% to 90% as singletons. Sequenced sample: peripheral blood. The receptors derive from a middle-aged man with active COVID-19.

The chain employs TRBV6-1 and TRBJ1-1; D gene ambiguous. CDR1 MNHNS and CDR2 SASEGT come from the germline V gene. V was trimmed by 1 base and J by 0 bases, leaving 9 bases between them. This CDR3 is 15 amino acids long. CDR3 nucleotide sequence: TGTGCCAGCAGTGAAGGGACGGGGTTGAACACTGAAGCTTTCTTT. This codes for CASSEGTGLNTEAFF.

CDR3 residues: CASSQEGPGPHSSYNSPLHF. DNA for the CDR3: TGTGCCAGCAGCCAGGAGGGACCCGGCCCACACAGCTCCTATAATTCACCCCTCCACTTT. This sequence joins TRBV3-1 (or the pseudogene TRBV3-2) and TRBJ1-6; the D gene is possibly TRBD1 (5 bases). Trimming cost V 3 bases and J 0 bases, with 21 bases left between them. This CDR3 has 20 residues. Per germline, CDR1 LGHDT and CDR2 YNNKEL (reference sequence).

This clone occurred once. The rearrangement links TRBV7-9 to TRBJ2-7, with 7 bases identical to TRBD1. The CDR3 has 15 amino acids. Per the germline V gene, CDR1 is SEHNR and CDR2 is FQNEAQ (reference sequence). J lost 5 bases, V lost 5 bases, and 12 bases had no gene match. CDR3 coding DNA: TGTGCCAGCAGCAAAGGGGGCGCAGAGGTTGACGAGCAGTACTTC. Its protein is CASSKGGAEVDEQYF.

The V gene is TRBV14, the J gene TRBJ2-1; weak D call: TRBD2 (6 bases). CDR3 length: 15 residues. The V end was cut by 4 bases, the J end by 6 bases, with 16 bases between. Germline V gene data show CDR1 as SGHDN and CDR2 as FVKESK. The CDR3 DNA sequence: TGTGCCAGCAGCCCCCGGGACTCTGCCTTCAATGAGCAGTTCTTC. Residues: CASSPRDSAFNEQFF.

V usage is TRBV5-1 and J usage is TRBJ2-5, with D possibly TRBD2 on 6 matching bases. The CDR3 sequence is 17 residues long. V was clipped by 0 bases and J by 5 bases, with 20 bases between them. Looked up from germline, CDR1 is SGHRS and CDR2 is YFSETQ. This chain's CDR3 is CASSLGLAPMKGETQYF. Written as DNA, the CDR3 is TGCGCCAGCAGCTTGGGGCTAGCGCCTATGAAAGGGGAGACCCAGTACTTC.

V is TRBV29-1 and J is TRBJ2-7; possible D gene TRBD2, 6 bases. V dropped 6 bases and J dropped 5 bases, with 14 bases sitting between them. Germline CDR1 reads SQVTM; CDR2 reads ANQGSEA. The CDR3 runs 12 residues. The CDR3 here is CSVQSGGDEQYF. The DNA of the CDR3 is TGCAGCGTCCAGTCTGGAGGGGACGAGCAGTACTTC.

This clone has a handful of counts. The V and J genes are TRBV2 and TRBJ2-1; D remains ambiguous. The CDR3 runs 12 residues. Trimming removed 6 bases at V and 5 bases at J, with 8 bases between. CDR1 and CDR2 from the germline V gene are SNHLY and FYNNEI. For the CDR3, the DNA is TGTGCCAGCAGACTACTTGACAATGAGCAGTTCTTC. This encodes CASRLLDNEQFF.

The chain is built from TRBV6-5 and TRBJ2-7; perhaps TRBD1 as D (5 bases). The germline V gene has CDR1 MNHEY and CDR2 SVGAGI. The CDR3 consists of 13 residues. Deletions cut 5 bases from V and 7 bases from J, with 15 bases between. CDR3 region: CASSPRQFWEQYF. DNA for the CDR3: TGTGCCAGCAGTCCCAGACAGTTCTGGGAGCAGTACTTC.

This chain connects TRBV28 to TRBJ2-3, with D perhaps TRBD1 (6 bases). This CDR3 comprises 15 residues. CDR1 MDHEN and CDR2 SYDVKM come from the germline V gene. The V gene lost 8 bases and the J gene lost 3 bases, with 18 bases spanning the gap. The CDR3 nucleotides are TGTGCCAGCCAGGTGGGGGCACTTAAAACAGATACGCAGTATTTT. It is translated as CASQVGALKTDTQYF.

V usage is TRBV19 and J usage is TRBJ2-1; D is possibly TRBD1 (6 bases). From germline, CDR1 is LNHDA and CDR2 SQIVND (reference sequence). This CDR3 has 15 residues. Trimming stripped 3 bases from V and 1 base from J, with 10 bases between. DNA of the CDR3: TGTGCCAGTAGTATTAACCAGGGGTCCTACAATGAGCAGTTCTTC. Its translation: CASSINQGSYNEQFF.

This chain uses TRBV10-2 with TRBJ1-1; D is undetermined. V was pared by 3 bases and J by 2 bases, with 10 bases between. The CDR3 covers 14 residues. CDR1 is WSHSY and CDR2 is SAAADI in the germline V gene. The CDR3 here is CASSDALSNTEAFF. CDR3 bases: TGCGCCAGCAGTGATGCCCTGAGTAACACTGAAGCTTTCTTT.

This clone was recorded only once. This rearrangement joins TRBV7-2 to TRBJ2-7; TRBD2 aligns across 12 bases. Germline lookup yields CDR1 SGHTA and CDR2 FQGNSA. V was clipped by 1 base and J by 4 bases; unmatched bases: 8. The CDR3 sequence is 17 residues long. As DNA, the CDR3 is TGTGCCAGCAGCTTAGGTCTGACTAGCGGGAGAGGGTACGAGCAGTACTTC. Protein sequence: CASSLGLTSGRGYEQYF.

This clone was detected only once. The chain couples TRBV2 to TRBJ2-1; TRBD2 matches at 10 bases. With 6 bases clipped from V and 7 bases from J, the junction kept 12 bases outside the gene matches. Looked up from germline, CDR1 is SNHLY and CDR2 is FYNNEI. This CDR3 is built from 16 residues. The CDR3 reads CASRTRAGGPVNEQFF. DNA for the CDR3: TGTGCCAGCAGGACTCGAGCGGGAGGGCCGGTGAATGAGCAGTTCTTC.

CDR3 residues: CASSFPSGSTDTQYF. The DNA of the CDR3 is TGTGCCAGCAGTTTTCCTAGCGGGAGCACAGATACGCAGTATTTT. J is TRBJ2-3 and V is TRBV27; 8 bases are shared with TRBD2. With 3 bases clipped from V and 0 bases from J, the junction kept 2 bases outside the gene matches. Germline CDR1 MNHEY, CDR2 SMNVEV (reference sequence). The CDR3 spans 15 residues.

The rearrangement joins TRBV7-6 to TRBJ2-2; D perhaps matches TRBD1 (6 bases). The germline gives CDR1 SGHVS, CDR2 FNYEAQ. This CDR3 contains 16 residues. With 5 bases removed from V and 3 bases from J, the gap between germline ends came to 16 bases. CDR3 sequence (DNA): TGTGCCAGCAGCCCACCTACCCACAGGGACACCGGGGAGCTGTTTTTT. Its translation is CASSPPTHRDTGELFF.

In its sample, this clone is medium-sized (0.01 to 0.1%). V and J are TRBV28 and TRBJ2-7; tentative D call: TRBD1 (6 bases). Trimming removed 6 bases at V and 2 bases at J, with 17 bases between. CDR1 and CDR2 (germline): MDHEN, SYDVKM. The CDR3 covers 15 residues. CDR3 region: CASRPDRFGTYEQYF. CDR3 DNA: TGTGCCAGCAGGCCAGACAGGTTCGGGACCTACGAGCAGTACTTC. Full variable domain (outside the CDR3, taken from reference TRBV28 and TRBJ2-7): DVKVTQSSRYLVKRTGEKVFLECVQDMDHENMFWYRQDPGLGLRLIYFSYDVKMKEKGDIPEGYSVSREKKERFSLILESASTNQTSMYLCASRPDRFGTYEQYFGPGTRLTVT.

The V call is TRBV6-5, the J call TRBJ2-7; 7 bases agree with TRBD2. V lost 7 bases, J lost 2 bases, and 8 bases stayed unmatched. Germline V gene lookup returns CDR1 MNHEY and CDR2 SVGAGI. The CDR3 is made up of 14 amino acids. CDR3: CASTPPGLAYEQYF. Here the CDR3 DNA reads TGTGCCAGCACCCCGCCAGGACTAGCCTACGAGCAGTACTTC.

V is TRBV7-9 and J is TRBJ2-3, with a tentative D call TRBD2 (6 bases). This CDR3 spans 11 amino acids. Trimming stripped 8 bases from V and 4 bases from J, with 7 bases between. The germline V gene has CDR1 SEHNR and CDR2 FQNEAQ (reference sequence). The CDR3 region has the DNA TGTGCCAGCGGCGGGGCAGATACGCAGTATTTT. Translated, it gives CASGGADTQYF.

The V and J genes are TRBV7-9 and TRBJ2-6, with 8 bases fitting TRBD1. Looked up from germline, CDR1 is SEHNR and CDR2 is FQNEAQ (reference sequence). This CDR3 has 18 residues. Trimming took 5 bases from V and 0 from J; bases not matched to a gene: 9. As DNA, the CDR3 is TGTGCCAGCAGCCCGGGGACAGGCCAGAGCTCTGGGGCCAACGTCCTGACTTTC. This sequence encodes CASSPGTGQSSGANVLTF.

This clone was seen once. The chain recombines TRBV30 with TRBJ1-4, with D possibly TRBD1 on 5 matching bases. V was shortened by 1 base and J by 5 bases, with 14 bases between the two germline ends. The CDR3 loop spans 15 amino acids. Germline lookup yields CDR1 GTSNPN and CDR2 SVGIG (reference sequence). CDR3 residues: CAWSEGRMANEKLFF. CDR3 in DNA: TGTGCCTGGAGTGAGGGGCGCATGGCCAATGAAAAACTGTTTTTT.

The chain couples TRBV9 to TRBJ2-6, with D uncertain. The germline CDR1 and CDR2 sequences are SGDLS and YYNGEE. Trimming took 1 base from V and 0 from J, leaving 14 bases between them. This CDR3 is built from 18 residues. The CDR3: CASSVNPKKSSGANVLTF. CDR3 DNA: TGTGCCAGCAGCGTAAACCCGAAAAAGAGCTCTGGGGCCAACGTCCTGACTTTC.

CDR3 loop: CASSFYRVKTDTQYF. CDR3 coding DNA: TGTGCCAGCAGTTTCTACAGGGTCAAGACAGATACGCAGTATTTT. V gene TRBV27 combines with J gene TRBJ2-3; D may be TRBD1 (6 bases). CDR1 and CDR2 from the germline V gene are MNHEY and SMNVEV (reference sequence). V was trimmed by 3 bases and J by 3 bases, leaving 13 bases between them. The length of the CDR3 is 15 residues.

The V gene is TRBV5-8, the J gene TRBJ2-1, with D maybe TRBD2 (6 bases). Germline values: CDR1 SGHTS, CDR2 YDEGEE. The CDR3 is made up of 13 amino acids. Between the trimmed V and J ends, which lost 4 bases and 5 bases, there was a span of 10 bases. This CDR3 reads CASSPGLDNEQFF. The CDR3, as DNA: TGTGCCAGCAGCCCGGGACTTGACAATGAGCAGTTCTTC.

Here the CDR3 DNA reads TGTGCCAGCAGCTTAGTACCGGAGGGCGCGGGCTACGAGCAGTACTTC. Its translation: CASSLVPEGAGYEQYF. This sequence joins TRBV7-8 and TRBJ2-7; TRBD2 is a possible D gene (6 bases). V lost 1 base and J lost 3, with 16 bases in between. This CDR3 spans 16 amino acids. Germline CDR1 and CDR2: SGHVS and FQNEAQ.

This clone was seen more than once but under ten times. The rearrangement uses TRBV7-3 and TRBJ2-2, with D unresolved. V was shortened by 6 bases and J by 0 bases, with 17 bases between the two germline ends. This CDR3 has 17 residues. In germline, CDR1 is SGHTA, CDR2 FQGTGA. CDR3 residues: CASSRTLLTPNTGELFF. The CDR3 nucleotides are TGTGCCAGCAGTCGCACCCTTTTGACTCCGAACACCGGGGAGCTGTTTTTT.

This clone was seen once. The genes are TRBV12-1 and TRBJ2-5; the D call TRBD1 from the table was never checked on the DNA. TRBV12-1 counts as a pseudogene. CDR3 length equals 12 residues. CDR3 in amino acids: CASSQGVETQYF. The CDR3 DNA is TGTGCCAGCAGCCAGGGTGTGGAGACCCAGTACTTC.

This clone was detected a few times. The chain uses TRBV2 and TRBJ1-5; D remains unclear. CDR1 and CDR2 from the germline V gene are SNHLY and FYNNEI. V was shortened by 5 bases and J by 4 bases, with 21 bases between the two germline ends. The CDR3 has 17 amino acids. The CDR3 loop is CASSRMGASGLNQPQHF. The CDR3 DNA sequence: TGTGCCAGCAGTCGAATGGGTGCATCAGGATTAAATCAGCCCCAGCATTTT.

The chain is built from TRBV27 and TRBJ2-1, with 9 bases fitting TRBD2. The trim removed 3 bases at V and 15 bases at J, leaving 9 bases unmatched. This CDR3 spans 13 amino acids. The germline V gene encodes CDR1 MNHEY and CDR2 SMNVEV (reference sequence). This CDR3 reads CASSFPLREGLFF. CDR3 in DNA: TGTGCCAGCAGTTTTCCCCTGCGGGAGGGGTTGTTCTTC.

V usage is TRBV7-8 and J usage is TRBJ1-1; no reliable D call. The germline V gene has CDR1 SGHVS and CDR2 FQNEAQ. V was clipped by 3 bases and J by 0 bases, with 5 bases between them. The CDR3 is 13 residues long. The CDR3 sequence is CASSFGLNTEAFF. The CDR3 DNA reads TGTGCCAGCAGCTTTGGGCTGAACACTGAAGCTTTCTTT. The variable domain in full, with the rest retrieved from reference TRBV7-8 and TRBJ1-1, is GAGVSQSPRYKVAKRGQDVALRCDPISGHVSLFWYQQALGQGPEFLTYFQNEAQLDKSGLPSDRFFAERPEGSVSTLKIQRTQQEDSAVYLCASSFGLNTEAFFGQGTRLTVV.

CDR3 region: CAISVRDRESYEQYF. The CDR3 DNA sequence: TGTGCCATCAGTGTGAGGGACAGGGAATCCTACGAGCAGTACTTC. The chain is built from TRBV10-3 and TRBJ2-7; 9 nucleotides agree with TRBD1. The CDR3 sequence is 15 residues long. Germline V CDR1 and CDR2: ENHRY, SYGVKD. The V segment lost 4 bases and the J segment 1 base; nucleotides outside the gene matches: 5.